This T cell receptor (beta chain) was identified during a study of beta chain features in type 1 diabetes. Study in general: Analysis included around 110,000,000 sorted cells drawn from all samples.

Turning to this clone: Its cognate antigen is unknown.

Only one heparinised blood draw was taken per donor, and its volume averaged about 120 mL. This CDR3 comprises 14 residues. Germline values: CDR1 SGHRS, CDR2 YFSETQ. The trim removed 3 bases at V and 0 bases at J, leaving 2 bases unmatched. General study findings and limits: Type 1 diabetes patients had TCRB CDR3s that were shorter (moderately but significantly so) in all four CD4+ subsets.

Sequenced material consisted of expressed TCRB transcripts (all of the isolated RNA was reverse transcribed). The repertoire was sequenced with immunoSEQ multiplex PCR; TCRdb's copy has only in-frame clones and lacks some. The data show more than 250,000 clones, around 24% seen once. V is TRBV5-1 and J is TRBJ1-2; 7 positions match TRBD1. The sequence came from a woman aged 30 to 39 with type 1 diabetes. Sequences were obtained from naive CD4+ T cells from blood. Here the CDR3 reads CASSWGTANYGYTF. For the CDR3, the DNA is TGCGCCAGCAGCTGGGGGACAGCTAACTATGGCTACACCTTC.